This passage covers 13 T cell receptor beta chains from one sample sequenced in a study of regulatory T cells in long-lasting Graves disease. Libraries of TCR beta came from iRepertoire HTBI primers plus Arm-PCR of CDR3 regions. From the multiplex PCR reads, TCRdb called clonotypes with MiXCR, one entry per CDR3 protein. The repertoire consists of 540,000 or so distinct CDR3 sequences, with about 14% occurring once and the leading ten covering over 7.5%. Time point denoted: newly diagnosed GD, antithyroid drugs for less than 3 months. After RNA was extracted from PBMCs, the TCR library was made from it. The same sample was also used in a study of T cells in Graves' hyperthyroidism and ophthalmopathy.

Material: peripheral blood mononuclear cells (PBMCs), obtained at new diagnosis, from a patient treated with antithyroid drugs. The receptors stem from a man aged 25 to 40 with Graves disease.

This clonotype has at least ten counts. The chain joins TRBV7-9 to TRBJ2-5; weak D call: TRBD2 (7 bases). The CDR3 is 14 residues long. From germline, CDR1 is SEHNR and CDR2 FQNEAQ (reference sequence). V lost 4 bases and J 5 bases, leaving 14 bases between the germline ends. The CDR3 sequence is CASSWGAGVETQYF. For the CDR3, the DNA is TGTGCCAGCAGCTGGGGGGCGGGAGTCGAGACCCAGTACTTC. The full variable domain, its missing parts supplied by reference TRBV7-9 and TRBJ2-5, is DTGVSQNPRHKITKRGQNVTFRCDPISEHNRLYWYRQTLGQGPEFLTYFQNEAQLEKSRLLSDRFSAERPKGSFSTLEIQRTEQGDSAMYLCASSWGAGVETQYFGPGTRLLVL.

In this sample, this clonotype turned up many times. The chain uses TRBV20-1 and TRBJ2-1; D is perhaps TRBD2 (5 bases). V lost 2 bases and J lost 4, with 9 bases in between. This CDR3 comprises 13 residues. Germline lookup yields CDR1 DFQATT and CDR2 SNEGSKA (reference sequence). The CDR3 region is CSARNSGYNEQFF. DNA of the CDR3: TGCAGTGCTAGAAACAGCGGTTACAATGAGCAGTTCTTC.

V gene TRBV29-1 combines with J gene TRBJ1-4; D is ambiguous. CDR1 and CDR2 (germline): SQVTM, ANQGSEA. The CDR3 runs to 14 residues. Trimming shortened V by 4 bases and J by 8 bases, and 17 bases separated the two germline ends. The CDR3 nucleotides read TGCAGCGTTGCCGGTACCACCCGTCGGGAAAAACTGTTTTTT. Translated: CSVAGTTRREKLFF.

This clonotype was detected many times. The chain carries TRBV7-8 and TRBJ2-1; TRBD2 matches 8 bases. CDR3 size: 14 residues. J was trimmed by 5 bases and V by 11 bases; bases with no gene match: 11. Germline CDR1 reads SGHVS; CDR2 reads FQNEAQ. Here the CDR3 DNA reads TGTGCCGGCGAGGGGATAGCGGGGAACAATGAGCAGTTCTTC. Amino acids: CAGEGIAGNNEQFF.

This clonotype was counted at least ten times. The chain joins TRBV6-1 to TRBJ1-5; 7 nucleotides agree with TRBD1. The length of the CDR3 is 15 residues. The V and J ends lost 7 bases and 1 base, in that order; junction bases with no gene match: 7. Germline values: CDR1 MNHNS, CDR2 SASEGT. As DNA, the CDR3 is TGTGCCAGCACGGGACAGTCTCGGAGCAATCAGCCCCAGCATTTT. It codes for CASTGQSRSNQPQHF.

The rearrangement joins TRBV15 to TRBJ2-3; D gene unclear. V was shortened by 0 bases and J by 4 bases, with 2 bases between the two germline ends. The CDR3 has 12 residues. CDR1 and CDR2 (germline): LNHNV, YYDKDF (reference sequence). CDR3 region: CATSRDADTQYF. DNA for the CDR3: TGTGCCACCAGCAGAGATGCAGATACGCAGTATTTT.

This clonotype showed up many times. In nucleotides, the CDR3 is TGTGCCAGCAGCCAAGATGCGGGAGTACAAGCTTTCTTT. Protein sequence: CASSQDAGVQAFF. The chain employs TRBV3-1 and TRBJ1-1; D is undetermined. Trimming cost V 0 bases and J 9 bases, with 11 bases left between them. This CDR3 comprises 13 residues. The germline gives CDR1 LGHDT, CDR2 YNNKEL (reference sequence).

This chain joins TRBV7-2 and TRBJ2-7; D possibly corresponds to TRBD2 (5 bases). CDR1 is SGHTA and CDR2 is FQGNSA in the germline V gene. CDR3 length equals 13 residues. The V gene lost 7 bases and the J gene lost 6 bases, with 16 bases spanning the gap. CDR3 loop: CASTPRRSSEQYF. CDR3 nucleotide sequence: TGTGCCAGCACACCCCGGAGGAGCTCCGAGCAGTACTTC.

This clonotype has ten or more counts. This chain joins TRBV3-1 and TRBJ1-1; no clear D. CDR3 size: 13 residues. The V end lost 0 bases, the J end lost 3 bases, and 5 bases lay between the germline ends. Germline values: CDR1 LGHDT, CDR2 YNNKEL (reference sequence). CDR3 in DNA: TGTGCCAGCAGCCAAGATGAGTACACTGAAGCTTTCTTT. Translation gives CASSQDEYTEAFF.

As to this clonotype: Sequence at one end of the junction differs from germline and may be a read error. This chain uses TRBV19 with TRBJ2-2; 12 nucleotides agree with TRBD2. CDR1 is LNHDA, CDR2 SQIVND, per germline (reference sequence). This CDR3 has 18 amino acids. The CDR3 is CASSISSGRAIRTGEPFF. The CDR3 DNA follows: TGTGCCAGTAGTATATCTAGCGGGAGGGCCATACGAACCGGGGAGCCGTTTTTT.

This clonotype was seen ten or more times. The chain has TRBV7-2 and TRBJ2-5; weak D call: TRBD1 (6 bases). This CDR3 has 13 residues. Trimming took off 6 bases at V and 5 bases at J, with 13 bases between the two ends. Germline V gene data show CDR1 as SGHTA and CDR2 as FQGNSA. CDR3 loop: CASSRTGLETQYF. In nucleotides, the CDR3 is TGTGCCAGCAGTCGTACAGGGTTGGAGACCCAGTACTTC.

CDR3 in amino acids: CAWSVLRPEQYF. The CDR3 nucleotides read TGTGCCTGGAGTGTCTTGCGCCCCGAGCAGTACTTC. The V gene is TRBV30, the J gene TRBJ2-7; D uncertain. Germline lookup yields CDR1 GTSNPN and CDR2 SVGIG (reference sequence). This CDR3 has 12 amino acids. V was trimmed by 0 bases and J by 6 bases, leaving 9 bases between them.

The chain combines TRBV30 with TRBJ2-3; the match to TRBD2 covers 10 bases. The CDR3 runs 14 residues. Germline V gene sequence: CDR1 GTSNPN, CDR2 SVGIG (reference sequence). The V and J ends lost 5 bases and 14 bases, in that order; junction bases with no gene match: 16. The CDR3 spells CAWGQTLAGDDRYF. In nucleotides, the CDR3 is TGTGCCTGGGGACAGACCCTAGCGGGGGACGACAGGTATTTT.